These 9 T cell receptor beta chains were sequenced from one sample in a study of Ad26.COV2.S vaccination and SARS-CoV-2 variants. Treatment in this sample: around 19 received Ad26.COV2.S at low or high dose, single or two shots; about five received placebo; per-sample allocation not given. Sampling was done on day 63 after the first vaccine or placebo injection. TCRdb's copy holds only in-frame clones and misses some; the assay was immunoSEQ multiplex PCR. This table holds a few hundred thousand clones, 85% to 90% found once. The sequencing here drew on peripheral blood, taken in a trial of Ad26.COV2.S vaccine versus placebo. Receptors were obtained from a person aged 18 to 59 who received the Ad26.COV2.S COVID-19 vaccine or a placebo.

The V and J genes are TRBV11-1 and TRBJ2-1, with a weak D call TRBD1 (6 bases). With 5 bases removed from V and 0 bases from J, the gap between germline ends came to 11 bases. CDR1 is SGHAT and CDR2 is FQDESV in the germline V gene (reference sequence). This CDR3 contains 15 residues. CDR3 DNA sequence: TGTGCCAGCAGCGTTACAGGGAGCTCCTACAATGAGCAGTTCTTC. Amino acids: CASSVTGSSYNEQFF.

The chain couples TRBV27 to TRBJ2-1, with 10 bases matching TRBD1. CDR1 MNHEY and CDR2 SMNVEV come from the germline V gene (reference sequence). This CDR3 has 16 residues. Trimming took 6 bases from V and 0 from J; bases not matched to a gene: 5. CDR3 sequence: CASRSGTGVSYNEQFF. The DNA of the CDR3 is TGTGCCAGCAGATCCGGGACAGGGGTCTCCTACAATGAGCAGTTCTTC.

V is TRBV4-3 and J is TRBJ2-3; 11 nucleotides line up with TRBD2. The CDR3 length is 18 residues. V lost 0 bases and J lost 7; bases outside the gene matches: 12. Germline loops: CDR1 LGHNA, CDR2 YSLEER. As DNA, the CDR3 is TGCGCCAGCAGCCAAGATTCCCATCTAGCGGGGGGCCGGAATACGCAGTATTTT. Its protein is CASSQDSHLAGGRNTQYF.

This chain links TRBV19 with TRBJ2-4; D gene uncertain. Trimming stripped 6 bases from V and 1 base from J, with 13 bases between. The germline V gene encodes CDR1 LNHDA and CDR2 SQIVND (reference sequence). There are 15 residues in the CDR3. The CDR3 sequence is CASRGKGVAKNIQYF. CDR3 coding DNA: TGTGCCAGTAGGGGCAAAGGAGTGGCCAAAAACATTCAGTACTTC. Complete variable domain (other parts from reference TRBV19 and TRBJ2-4): DGGITQSPKYLFRKEGQNVTLSCEQNLNHDAMYWYRQDPGQGLRLIYYSQIVNDFQKGDIAEGYSVSREKKESFPLTVTSAQKNPTAFYLCASRGKGVAKNIQYFGAGTRLSVL.

This chain links TRBV20-1 with TRBJ2-5, with D unclear. Trimming cost V 6 bases and J 6 bases, with 11 bases left between them. The CDR3 has 11 residues. CDR1 is DFQATT, CDR2 SNEGSKA, per germline (reference sequence). In nucleotides, the CDR3 is TGCAGTGCCACGCCTTCGAAGACCCAGTACTTC. Its translation: CSATPSKTQYF.

This clone was seen a single time. The chain couples TRBV4-1 to TRBJ1-4, with D possibly TRBD1 on 5 matching bases. Trimming left V 4 bases short and J 0 bases short, with 18 bases between. Germline V gives CDR1 MGHRA, CDR2 YSYEKL. The CDR3 spans 18 residues. The CDR3 coding sequence is TGCGCCAGCAGCCTACCCAGAGCGGGACCATCAACTAATGAAAAACTGTTTTTT. This sequence encodes CASSLPRAGPSTNEKLFF.

The rearrangement uses TRBV6-2 or TRBV6-3 and TRBJ2-3; 8 bases agree with TRBD1. The length of the CDR3 is 17 residues. Germline values: CDR1 MNHEY, CDR2 SVGEGT. J was trimmed by 4 bases and V by 0 bases; bases with no gene match: 9. CDR3 residues: CASSYSRPGQAPDTQYF. The CDR3 DNA sequence: TGTGCCAGCAGTTACTCCCGACCGGGACAGGCCCCAGATACGCAGTATTTT.

The V gene is TRBV19, the J gene TRBJ1-2; D gene uncertain. Germline V gives CDR1 LNHDA, CDR2 SQIVND (reference sequence). V dropped 4 bases and J dropped 0 bases, with 12 bases sitting between them. The CDR3 totals 15 residues. The CDR3 nucleotides are TGTGCCAGTAGTAACCAACTGGGAGCTAACTATGGCTACACCTTC. Its protein product is CASSNQLGANYGYTF.

CDR3 protein: CASSQDRTTGGTGELFF. DNA of the CDR3: TGCGCCAGCAGCCAAGATAGAACGACGGGGGGCACCGGGGAGCTGTTTTTT. The V and J genes are TRBV4-3 and TRBJ2-2; 7 positions match TRBD2. This CDR3 is 17 amino acids long. V shed 0 bases, J shed 4 bases, and the junction held 8 bases outside the gene matches. The germline gives CDR1 LGHNA, CDR2 YSLEER.